This T cell receptor beta chain was sequenced during a study of T cells expressing NK-cell markers. Overall study findings and caveats: Dominant NKG2C+ clonotypes made up about 1.0-7.0% of CD8+ T cells in a handful of donors.

Reprocessing the 5' RACE reads, TCRdb reports a single entry for every CDR3 protein and omits DNA. The listing contains about 550,000 distinct CDR3 sequences. To note about this clonotype: Its matching antigen is unknown.

The sample comprised blood T cells: a sorted CD56 or NKG2C T cell subset, CD4+ or CD8+ T cells, or bulk PBMC T cells (not recorded which). This clonotype was obtained from a man aged 18 to 30 in good health.

The chain's CDR3 is CASSQVASGGQETQYF. The chain uses TRBV3-1 and TRBJ2-5; TCRdb names TRBD2, which stays unverified in the absence of DNA. There are 16 residues in the CDR3. CDR1 and CDR2 from the germline V gene are LGHDT and YNNKEL (reference sequence).